What follows describes a single T cell receptor beta chain. The CDR3 runs 15 residues. V dropped 1 base and J dropped 6 bases, with 16 bases sitting between them. CDR1 and CDR2 (germline): WSHSY, SAAADI. Random hexamers were used to reverse transcribe the RNA input (roughly 0.5 to 1 ug). From the immunoSEQ multiplex PCR reads, TCRdb called clonotypes with MiXCR, one entry per CDR3 protein. The data contain about 53,000 distinct CDR3 sequences, approximately 95% of them singletons. This record comes from a study of CD8 T cells in Susac syndrome. This chain links TRBV10-2 with TRBJ2-7; D is unresolved. Sequencing used CD8+ T cells from PBMCs. This receptor was obtained from a human donor with Susac syndrome. In DNA form, the CDR3 reads TGCGCCAGCAGTGAGTTTCGGGCAGGTTCTGTCGAGCAGTACTTC. Residues: CASSEFRAGSVEQYF.